This TCR beta chain originates from a study of Ad26.COV2.S vaccination and SARS-CoV-2 variants (dated by TCRdb to the early 2020s). General notes on the study: Vaccine-arm donors came from COV1001, a multicentre, randomized, double-blind, placebo-controlled phase I-IIa trial of Ad26.COV2.S in healthy adults. Ad26.COV2.S was administered intramuscularly at a dose of 5x10^10 or 1x10^11 viral particles, either as one shot or as two shots given 56 days apart. TCRbeta repertoire sequencing served as the tool for gauging how specific and how broad the SARS-CoV-2-reactive T cell receptors were following Ad26.COV2.S vaccination. The TCR-sequenced set comprised around 30 samples: roughly 19 Ad26.COV2.S vaccine recipients, 5 placebo recipients and 8 SARS-CoV-2 convalescent individuals. Trial participants were randomized into five groups of five: low-dose or high-dose Ad26.COV2.S given once or twice, or placebo on both occasions. Throughout the experiments and outcome assessment, investigators stayed blinded to trial group allocation. General conclusions and limits of the study: Comparable non-spike TCR breadth was observed between vaccine and placebo recipients, consistent with only spike being contained in the vaccine. Compared with placebo recipients, Ad26.COV2.S recipients showed higher spike-specific TCR breadth (P = 0.0014). After vaccination, substantial breadth of spike-specific CD8+ and CD4+ T cell responses was reported. Comparing responses between vaccine doses or regimens was not something the study was powered to do. The authors noted that the TCR breadth and depth analyses may have underestimated total T cell responses.

V was cut back by 5 bases and J by 13 bases, leaving a gap of 14 bases between them. The CDR3 sequence holds 11 residues, the cysteine and phenylalanine included. Only CDR3 DNA is held: 33 bases, read in frame from base 1. The sample's treatment or condition label is to be understood as: some 19 received Ad26.COV2.S at low or high dose, single or two shots; a few received placebo; per-sample allocation not given. For vaccine and placebo recipients, the sequenced repertoires came from samples collected on day 63 after the first injection. Between 29 July and 7 August 2020, Cohort 1b enrolled 25 adults aged 18-55 years at one site in Boston, USA. Ad26.COV2.S was a replication-incompetent adenovirus type 26 vector expressing a prefusion-stabilized SARS-CoV-2 spike protein from the original Wuhan strain. TCRbeta CDR3 regions were sequenced with the immunoSEQ Assay. After extraction, genomic DNA underwent amplification by bias-controlled multiplex PCR, followed by high-throughput sequencing. On the authors' methods: To quantify the absolute abundance of every unique TCRbeta CDR3 region, sequences were collapsed and filtered. T cell fraction was estimated by normalizing TCRbeta template counts to usable DNA, which was measured by amplifying reference genes present in all nucleated cells. Repertoire TCRs were annotated as SARS-CoV-2-specific by exact matching of V gene, CDR3 amino acid sequence and J gene to a known reactive TCR set. MIRA supplied the reference SARS-CoV-2 TCR set, which was filtered for enrichment in COVID-19-positive ImmuneCODE repertoires so that public or cross-reactive TCRs were removed. Based on the MIRA antigens, annotated TCRs were further analysed at the level of specific ORF or position within ORF. Breadth was defined as the number of annotated unique rearrangements divided by the total number of unique productive rearrangements, and depth was defined as the summed frequency of the annotated unique rearrangements. Group comparisons of TCR breadth used two-sided Wilcoxon rank-sum tests. TCRdb re-hosts the immuneACCESS table, in-frame sequences only. Its copies lack some clones; in the studies checked, an unresolved V gene accounts for under half of them, and the cause for the rest is not known. That table is the source of V, J and clone size, and D and trimming were worked out from the DNA. In this sample the table shows 410,000 or so clones, roughly 90% of which occur a single time. The ten most abundant clones make up 12% of the sample.

With regard to this clone: The clone's antigen remains unknown. The input lacks base qualities; no much larger clone sits a single base away.

The receptor was derived from a person between 18 and 59 years old who received the Ad26.COV2.S COVID-19 vaccine or a placebo. The source was peripheral blood, collected in a trial of Ad26.COV2.S vaccine versus placebo. Recombination connected TRBV12-3 or TRBV12-4 to TRBJ1-1, with the D gene not clear enough to name. The CDR3 reads as follows: CASSQGRGGFF. The nucleotide sequence is TGTGCCAGCAGTCAAGGACGGGGTGGTTTCTTT.